These 3 T cell receptor beta chains were sequenced from one sample in a study of blood T cells in healthy people across ages. Using a J-beta primer mix together with a sample-barcoded 5' primer, a second PCR was run for roughly 6 to 11 cycles. TCRdb itself ran the 5' RACE reads through MiXCR, one entry per CDR3 protein. This sample has about 1 million distinct CDR3 sequences; more than 35% occur once, and the top ten carry over 15%. The sequencing sample was made of blood. These receptor sequences come from a woman aged 60 to 75 in good health.

The rearrangement links TRBV12-3 or TRBV12-4 to TRBJ2-7, with D unclear. The CDR3 runs 17 residues. Trimming pared 6 bases from V and 0 bases from J, leaving 21 bases between. The CDR3 region has the DNA TGTGCCAGCAGCCTTACATTCGGGTCCTCGAGCTCCTACGAGCAGTACTTC. Its protein is CASSLTFGSSSSYEQYF.

The chain links TRBV11-2 to TRBJ1-2; D unclear. Looked up from germline, CDR1 is SGHAT and CDR2 is FQNNGV. Trimming took 2 bases from V and 7 from J, leaving 8 bases between them. The length of the CDR3 is 12 residues. CDR3 nucleotide sequence: TGTGCCAGCAGCTTATGGGATTGTGGCTACACCTTC. Translating it yields CASSLWDCGYTF. The full variable domain, rest sourced from reference TRBV11-2 and TRBJ1-2, is EAGVAQSPRYKIIEKRQSVAFWCNPISGHATLYWYQQILGQGPKLLIQFQNNGVVDDSQLPKDRFSAERLKGVDSTLKIQPAKLEDSAVYLCASSLWDCGYTFGSGTRLTVV.

With respect to this clonotype: At one end the junction does not follow the germline gene, possibly because of a read error. V usage is TRBV7-9 and J usage is TRBJ2-6; tentatively, D is TRBD1 (5 bases). The CDR3 spans 16 residues. The germline V gene has CDR1 SEHNR and CDR2 FQNEAQ (reference sequence). CDR3 sequence reads: CASSSPSSSGANALTF. The CDR3 coding sequence is TGTGCCAGCAGCTCCCCCTCGAGCTCTGGGGCCAACGCCCTGACTTTC.